The rows below give T cell receptor beta chains drawn from one sample of a study of cytomegalovirus exposure and HLA in healthy donors. TCRdb keeps only in-frame clones here, not all; method: immunoSEQ multiplex PCR. The sample comprises approximately 61,000 clones, around 82% of which are singletons, and around 7.4% rests with the top ten. Sequencing was done on a sample of PBMCs. The receptor set was obtained from a man younger than 35 in good health and CMV-seropositive. Each CDR3 is given with its conserved first and last residue. The order of the fields is clone size, J gene, V gene, D gene, CDR3 DNA, CDR3 protein. A D gene is named only where the DNA matches it firmly. Rows give clone size only sometimes, using once, few, many, or a class for an expanded clone.

- | TRBJ2-2 | TRBV30 | - | TGTGCCTGGATTCGGTCGGGGAACACCGGGGAGCTGTTTTTT | CAWIRSGNTGELFF
- | TRBJ2-1 | TRBV30 | TRBD1 | TGTGCCTGGGTTGGACAGGGGAATGAGCAGTTCTTC | CAWVGQGNEQFF
- | TRBJ1-1 | TRBV5-1 | TRBD1 | TGCGCCAGCAGGGATCAGGGGGAAACTGAAGCTTTCTTT | CASRDQGETEAFF
- | TRBJ1-5 | TRBV7-9 | - | TGTGCCAGCAGCTTAGATGGGGGAGGGCAGCCCCAGCATTTT | CASSLDGGGQPQHF
- | TRBJ2-7 | TRBV11-2 | - | TGTGCCAGCAGCTTAGACTTCCCGGGCAGGGGGAGGATGTACGAGCAGTACTTC | CASSLDFPGRGRMYEQYF
- | TRBJ2-1 | TRBV5-1 | - | TGCGCCAGCAGCTGGAGGCGGGGGACAAACAATGAGCAGTTCTTC | CASSWRRGTNNEQFF
- | TRBJ1-2 | TRBV28 | - | TGTGCCAGCAGTTACGCGGAAAAGGGCTACACCTTC | CASSYAEKGYTF
- | TRBJ2-7 | TRBV25-1 | TRBD1 | TGTGCCAGCAGTGACCCCGGACAGGGGGCGTACGAGCAGTACTTC | CASSDPGQGAYEQYF
- | TRBJ2-3 | TRBV30 | TRBD2 | TGTGCCCGGCGGGGGGCAGATACGCAGTATTTT | CARRGADTQYF
- | TRBJ2-2 | TRBV2 | - | TGTGCCAGCAGTGAATTGGGGACTCCTGGCGACACCGGGGAGCTGTTTTTT | CASSELGTPGDTGELFF
- | TRBJ2-7 | TRBV6-5 | TRBD1 | TGTGCCAGCAGCCTCGGGACAGGGGGCTACGAGCAGTACTTC | CASSLGTGGYEQYF
- | TRBJ2-7 | TRBV7-8 | TRBD2 | TGTGCCAGCAGCTTAAATGGCGGGAGGGCCGTCCCCTACGAGCAGTACTTC | CASSLNGGRAVPYEQYF
- | TRBJ2-3 | TRBV30 | - | TGTACGTGGGGGCCTAGCACAGATACGCAGTATTTT | CTWGPSTDTQYF
- | TRBJ2-7 | TRBV6-5 | - | TGTGCCAGCAGTTTCGGCGGGGTCTCCTACGAGCAGTACTTC | CASSFGGVSYEQYF
few | TRBJ1-1 | TRBV9 | TRBD1 | TGTGCCAGCAGCGTAGACAGGGGGCCAGGTGAAGCTTTCTTT | CASSVDRGPGEAFF
- | TRBJ1-1 | TRBV28 | - | TGTGCCAGCGCACCAGGGGATCGGAACACTGAAGCTTTCTTT | CASAPGDRNTEAFF
- | TRBJ2-3 | TRBV2 | TRBD2 | TGTGCCAGCACCGCGCCGTCTAGCGGGGGGCGCACAGATACGCAGTATTTT | CASTAPSSGGRTDTQYF
many | TRBJ2-4 | TRBV5-6 | - | TGTGCCAGCAGCTTGGGTACAACAAACATTCAGTACTTC | CASSLGTTNIQYF
- | TRBJ1-5 | TRBV4-1 | TRBD1 | TGCGCCAGCAGCCCCACCGGACAGGGCCATCAGCCCCAGCATTTT | CASSPTGQGHQPQHF
- | TRBJ2-7 | TRBV6-5 | - | TGTGCCAGCAGTTGGAGGGCATCCTACTCCTACGAGCAGTACTTC | CASSWRASYSYEQYF
- | TRBJ2-3 | TRBV4-1 | TRBD2 | TGCGCCAGCAGCCAAACGGCGGGGGGCACAGATACGCAGTATTTT | CASSQTAGGTDTQYF
- | TRBJ1-6 | TRBV6-5 | TRBD1 | TGTGCCAGCCGGGACAGGGGAGGAAGCCGGTCACCCCTCCACTTT | CASRDRGGSRSPLHF
once | TRBJ2-7 | TRBV14 | - | TGTGCCAGCAGTAGTACCTACGAGCAGTACTTC | CASSSTYEQYF
- | TRBJ2-7 | TRBV29-1 | TRBD1 | TGCAGCGTTATGACAGGGGTAACCTACGAGCAGTACTTC | CSVMTGVTYEQYF
- | TRBJ2-6 | TRBV30 | - | TGTGCCTGGACGCTAGCCAACGTCCTGACTTTC | CAWTLANVLTF
- | TRBJ1-1 | TRBV5-1 | - | TGCGCCAGCAGCTTGGCAGGGGCCACTGAAGCTTTCTTT | CASSLAGATEAFF
- | TRBJ2-1 | TRBV15 | TRBD2 | TGTGCCACCAGCCGAGACCTAGCGGGTTACAATGAGCAGTTCTTC | CATSRDLAGYNEQFF
- | TRBJ2-1 | TRBV29-1 | TRBD2 | TGCAGCGTTGGGGGACTAGCGGAGAATGAGCAGTTCTTC | CSVGGLAENEQFF
- | TRBJ1-5 | TRBV2 | - | TGTGCCAGCAGCCGTGGAGGGAGCAATCAGCCCCAGCATTTT | CASSRGGSNQPQHF
- | TRBJ1-1 | TRBV6-1 | - | TGTGCCAGCAGTGGCCGACAGTCCCCTGAAGCTTTCTTT | CASSGRQSPEAFF
few | TRBJ2-2 | TRBV2 | - | TGTGCCAGCATGGGACTCCCAAGGGGGGAGCTGTTTTTT | CASMGLPRGELFF
- | TRBJ1-6 | TRBV18 | TRBD1 | TGTGCCAGCTCACCGGACAGGGGGAATTCACCCCTCCACTTT | CASSPDRGNSPLHF
- | TRBJ2-7 | TRBV29-1 | TRBD1 | TGCAGCGTTGAATTGTGGACAGGGGGCAACGAGCAGTACTTC | CSVELWTGGNEQYF
- | TRBJ2-5 | TRBV4-1 | - | TGCGCCAGCAGCCAAGAGGGCCACGTCCAAGAGACCCAGTACTTC | CASSQEGHVQETQYF
- | TRBJ2-7 | TRBV5-4 | TRBD1 | TGTGCCAGCAGCCCTCAGGGGGTAAACGAGCAGTACTTC | CASSPQGVNEQYF
- | TRBJ2-5 | TRBV6-1 | - | TGTGCCAGCAGTGAGATGGGGACAGCGGGAGAGACCCAGTACTTC | CASSEMGTAGETQYF